This T cell receptor beta chain stems from a study of blood T cell repertoires in COVID-19. CDR3 size: 12 residues. The germline V and J ends were trimmed by 4 bases and 6 bases, with 11 bases remaining between them. Per germline, CDR1 SGHDT and CDR2 YYEEEE. Sequencing was performed with immunoSEQ multiplex PCR; in TCRdb, only in-frame clones are kept and a portion is missing. This sample yields some 30,000 clones, of which about 90% are seen a single time; 3.5% belongs to the top ten. This TCR derives from a human donor in a cohort sampled during active COVID-19. Sequenced material: peripheral blood. The chain is built from TRBV5-6 and TRBJ2-7, with a tentative D call TRBD2 (6 bases). The CDR3 loop is CASSGGVIEQYF. The CDR3 DNA reads as TGTGCCAGCAGCGGAGGGGTAATCGAGCAGTACTTC.